A selection of T cell receptor beta chains follows, all from one sample in a study of shared clonotypes between healthy human individuals. Only in-frame clones appear in the TCRdb table, and some are missing; sequencing was by immunoSEQ multiplex PCR. The table shows millions of clones, with roughly 91% occurring only once. Sample: naive CD8+ T cells from PBMCs. Every receptor here comes from a man aged 18 to 35 in good health. Some clones in this sample may be carry-over from other donors' samples. Each CDR3 is given with its conserved first and last residue. Each record gives: V gene, J gene, CDR3 protein.

V gene: TRBV6-6; J gene: TRBJ2-7; CDR3 protein: CASSGGWSYEQYF
V gene: TRBV7-3; J gene: TRBJ2-2; CDR3 protein: CASSPVGQGNTGELFF
V gene: TRBV19; J gene: TRBJ1-5; CDR3 protein: CASSKAGTVDQPQHF
V gene: TRBV5-4; J gene: TRBJ2-1; CDR3 protein: CASRQDRVSYNEQFF
V gene: TRBV6-6; J gene: TRBJ2-3; CDR3 protein: CASRTTSWLSDTQYF
V gene: TRBV11-3; J gene: TRBJ2-1; CDR3 protein: CASSLDSSGPNNEQFF
V gene: TRBV11-2; J gene: TRBJ2-5; CDR3 protein: CASSLGGVYQETQYF
V gene: TRBV7-9; J gene: TRBJ2-1; CDR3 protein: CASSSRLAGLYEQFF
V gene: TRBV28; J gene: TRBJ1-2; CDR3 protein: CASSWDAPPYRYGYTF
V gene: TRBV7-8; J gene: TRBJ2-7; CDR3 protein: CASSPQGQSSYEQYF
V gene: TRBV5-4; J gene: TRBJ2-3; CDR3 protein: CASSSPERDADTQYF
V gene: TRBV29-1; J gene: TRBJ2-5; CDR3 protein: CSAQLAGHGETQYF
V gene: TRBV25-1; J gene: TRBJ1-2; CDR3 protein: CATRTGGYGYTF
V gene: TRBV7-8; J gene: TRBJ1-5; CDR3 protein: CASSLRLAGQPQHF
V gene: TRBV7-2; J gene: TRBJ1-2; CDR3 protein: CASTQITGNQYGYTF
V gene: TRBV18; J gene: TRBJ2-5; CDR3 protein: CASSPPNMNPHQETQYF
V gene: TRBV4-1; J gene: TRBJ1-6; CDR3 protein: CASSQVRQGGLSPLHF
V gene: TRBV6-6; J gene: TRBJ1-5; CDR3 protein: CASRRDRSSNQPQHF
V gene: TRBV27; J gene: TRBJ2-7; CDR3 protein: CASGTSGSLYEQYF
V gene: TRBV28; J gene: TRBJ1-5; CDR3 protein: CASKDSDNQPQHF
V gene: TRBV6-5; J gene: TRBJ2-7; CDR3 protein: CASRPSGTGAYEQYF
V gene: TRBV7-8; J gene: TRBJ2-5; CDR3 protein: CASSSGTGRQETQYF